A single sample gave rise to the 21 T cell receptor beta chains below, sequenced in a study of technical replicates of blood from several donors. TCRdb keeps only in-frame clones here, not all; method: immunoSEQ multiplex PCR. The repertoire holds around 79,000 clones, 91% seen once, with about 0.4% in the top ten. The sample comprised T cells isolated from PBMCs. These receptors all stem from a human donor in good health. Some clones in this sample may be carry-over from other donors' samples.

V is TRBV7-9 and J is TRBJ2-5; TRBD1 might be the D (5 bases). The V end was cut by 7 bases, the J end by 5 bases, with 8 bases between. The germline V gene has CDR1 SEHNR and CDR2 FQNEAQ (reference sequence). The CDR3 runs to 11 residues. CDR3 loop: CASTNRETQYF. The CDR3 DNA follows: TGTGCCAGCACCAACAGGGAGACCCAGTACTTC.

V and J are TRBV19 and TRBJ2-1; TRBD2 aligns across 7 bases. This CDR3 contains 17 residues. The germline V gene has CDR1 LNHDA and CDR2 SQIVND (reference sequence). Germline trimming cut 2 bases from V and 7 bases from J; bases unmatched to any gene: 14. The CDR3, as DNA: TGTGCCAGTAGTATAAGTAGCGGGTGGGCCCTGGGGAATGAGCAGTTCTTC. It codes for CASSISSGWALGNEQFF.

In this sample, this clone turned up a few times. The rearrangement links TRBV19 to TRBJ2-1, with 10 bases that match TRBD2. Germline V gives CDR1 LNHDA, CDR2 SQIVND (reference sequence). The CDR3 totals 14 residues. After removal of 8 bases from V and 9 bases from J, the junction contained 10 bases not matched to a gene. This CDR3 is CASRWLAGVGEQFF. The CDR3 coding sequence is TGTGCCAGTCGTTGGCTAGCGGGAGTAGGTGAGCAGTTCTTC. The full variable domain, with the rest looked up from reference TRBV19 and TRBJ2-1, is DGGITQSPKYLFRKEGQNVTLSCEQNLNHDAMYWYRQDPGQGLRLIYYSQIVNDFQKGDIAEGYSVSREKKESFPLTVTSAQKNPTAFYLCASRWLAGVGEQFFGPGTRLTVL.

The chain combines TRBV5-6 with TRBJ2-1; 9 nucleotides match TRBD1. The CDR3 loop spans 15 amino acids. Germline V gene sequence: CDR1 SGHDT, CDR2 YYEEEE. Trimming took 2 bases from V and 6 from J; bases not matched to a gene: 6. CDR3 in amino acids: CASSFEGTGSNEQFF. The DNA for the CDR3 is TGTGCCAGCAGCTTTGAAGGGACAGGGAGCAATGAGCAGTTCTTC.

The chain is built from TRBV5-4 and TRBJ2-6, with D possibly being TRBD1 (7 bases). The CDR3 has 15 residues. Trimming cost V 5 bases and J 2 bases, with 11 bases left between them. Germline values: CDR1 SGHNT, CDR2 YYREEE (reference sequence). In DNA form, the CDR3 reads TGTGCCAGCAGAGGAGGGGGCACTGGGGCCAACGTCCTGACTTTC. Translated, it gives CASRGGGTGANVLTF.

This clone showed up just once. The chain couples TRBV6-6 to TRBJ1-1, with D unclear. Trimming removed 2 bases from V and 4 bases from J, with 11 bases in between. This CDR3 contains 14 residues. Germline CDR1 is MNHNY and CDR2 is SVGAGI (reference sequence). CDR3 coding DNA: TGTGCCAGCAGTTACCTACAGTCGAGCACTGAAGCTTTCTTT. It translates to CASSYLQSSTEAFF.

The chain couples TRBV7-3 to TRBJ2-6; D unclear. Germline V lookup: CDR1 SGHTA, CDR2 FQGTGA. The V end lost 2 bases, the J end lost 0 bases, and 2 bases lay between the germline ends. The CDR3 runs 14 residues. The DNA for the CDR3 is TGTGCCAGCAGCTTACACTCTGGGGCCAACGTCCTGACTTTC. It specifies CASSLHSGANVLTF.

Comment on this clone: A junction boundary mismatches the germline segment, possibly from a read error. This chain joins TRBV5-8 and TRBJ1-5; no firm D call. The CDR3 runs to 13 residues. Germline loops: CDR1 SGHTS, CDR2 YDEGEE. The DNA for the CDR3 is TGTGCCAGCAGGTTGGCCGGGTTTCAGCCCCAGCATTTT. Translated, it gives CASRLAGFQPQHF.

This sequence joins TRBV2 and TRBJ1-5; D gene ambiguous. CDR1 and CDR2 (germline): SNHLY, FYNNEI. V lost 1 base and J lost 2, with 9 bases in between. The CDR3 length is 15 residues. CDR3: CASSEDEARNQPQHF. The DNA for the CDR3 is TGTGCCAGCAGTGAAGATGAGGCCCGCAATCAGCCCCAGCATTTT. Filled out from reference TRBV2 and TRBJ1-5, the complete variable domain reads EPEVTQTPSHQVTQMGQEVILRCVPISNHLYFYWYRQILGQKVEFLVSFYNNEISEKSEIFDDQFSVERPDGSNFTLKIRSTKLEDSAMYFCASSEDEARNQPQHFGDGTRLSIL.

This sequence joins TRBV9 and TRBJ2-1; maybe TRBD1 (6 bases). Trimming removed 5 bases from V and 3 bases from J, with 18 bases in between. The CDR3 runs 16 residues. Germline V lookup: CDR1 SGDLS, CDR2 YYNGEE. In nucleotides, the CDR3 is TGTGCCAGCAGTGACAGGTCCGGGACATTCTACAATGAGCAGTTCTTC. Amino acids: CASSDRSGTFYNEQFF.

Remarks on this clone: At one end the junction does not follow the germline gene, possibly because of a read error. The chain employs TRBV28 and TRBJ2-7, with D perhaps matching TRBD1 (6 bases). The CDR3 runs to 12 residues. Germline V gene lookup returns CDR1 MDHEN and CDR2 SYDVKM. Here the CDR3 DNA reads TGTGCCAGCAGTTGGGGGAGACAGGCCAGAATTTTC. Its translation is CASSWGRQARIF.

This sequence joins TRBV7-7 and TRBJ2-1, with D unresolved. The CDR3 length is 16 residues. Germline V gene lookup returns CDR1 SSHAT and CDR2 FNYEAQ (reference sequence). V lost 5 bases and J 4 bases, leaving 18 bases between the germline ends. The CDR3 protein is CASSATITPKYNEQFF. CDR3 sequence (DNA): TGTGCCAGCAGCGCCACCATAACACCGAAGTACAATGAGCAGTTCTTC.

V is TRBV5-5 and J is TRBJ2-3; no clear D. Germline CDR1 SGHKS, CDR2 YYEKEE (reference sequence). Trimming pared 3 bases from V and 8 bases from J, leaving 10 bases between. The CDR3 consists of 12 residues. This CDR3 reads CASSSHEATQYF. CDR3 DNA sequence: TGTGCCAGCAGCTCCCATGAAGCTACGCAGTATTTT.

This clone turned up a few times. The rearrangement joins TRBV30 to TRBJ1-1; D gene uncertain. The germline V gene has CDR1 GTSNPN and CDR2 SVGIG (reference sequence). This CDR3 is built from 13 residues. V gave up 1 base and J gave up 0 bases, with 6 bases separating them. Here the CDR3 DNA reads TGTGCCTGGAGTGGAGAAGTGAACACTGAAGCTTTCTTT. Its protein is CAWSGEVNTEAFF. The entire variable domain, with the rest obtained from reference TRBV30 and TRBJ1-1, is as follows: SQTIHQWPATLVQPVGSPLSLECTVEGTSNPNLYWYRQAAGRGLQLLFYSVGIGQISSEVPQNLSASRPQDRQFILSSKKLLLSDSGFYLCAWSGEVNTEAFFGQGTRLTVV.

The chain joins TRBV7-3 to TRBJ2-5; a possible D gene is TRBD2 (6 bases). The CDR3 sequence is 16 residues long. Germline V gene lookup returns CDR1 SGHTA and CDR2 FQGTGA. V was shortened by 1 base and J by 2 bases, with 14 bases between the two germline ends. CDR3 in amino acids: CASSLKGTLEQETQYF. The CDR3 nucleotides are TGTGCCAGCAGCTTAAAGGGGACTCTGGAGCAAGAGACCCAGTACTTC.

The CDR3 region is CASSKWRRKDKNIQYF. The DNA for the CDR3 is TGTGCCAGCAGCAAATGGAGGAGGAAGGACAAAAACATTCAGTACTTC. The rearrangement links TRBV21-1 to TRBJ2-4; the D segment call TRBD2 is taken from the table without a DNA check. TRBV21-1 is assigned pseudogene status. The CDR3 totals 16 residues.

The chain carries TRBV29-1 and TRBJ2-3; a possible D gene is TRBD2 (5 bases). The CDR3 loop spans 14 amino acids. Germline CDR1 reads SQVTM; CDR2 reads ANQGSEA. Between the trimmed V and J ends, which lost 6 bases and 3 bases, there was a span of 16 bases. The DNA for the CDR3 is TGCAGCGTGGGCGCGAGACTAAGTACAGATACGCAGTATTTT. As protein: CSVGARLSTDTQYF.

The chain employs TRBV11-1 and TRBJ1-1, with D unresolved. V was cut by 11 bases and J by 1 base, with 14 bases left in between. CDR3 length: 13 residues. CDR1 is SGHAT and CDR2 is FQDESV in the germline V gene (reference sequence). The CDR3 DNA reads TGTGCCTCCGGGTGGAGAACGAACACTGAAGCTTTCTTT. Its protein is CASGWRTNTEAFF.

CDR3 DNA sequence: TGTGCCAGTAGTATCCCAGGGGGACCAACTAATGAAAAACTGTTTTTT. Encoded protein: CASSIPGGPTNEKLFF. The rearrangement joins TRBV19 to TRBJ1-4; 7 bases map to TRBD1. Germline V gene lookup returns CDR1 LNHDA and CDR2 SQIVND (reference sequence). The CDR3 spans 16 residues. The V gene end was trimmed by 3 bases and the J gene end by 0 bases; junction bases not matched to a gene: 4.

This chain connects TRBV5-1 to TRBJ2-3; possible D gene TRBD2, 6 bases. With 0 bases removed from V and 6 bases from J, the gap between germline ends came to 8 bases. The CDR3 runs to 13 residues. The germline gives CDR1 SGHRS, CDR2 YFSETQ. CDR3 in amino acids: CASSLAGGDTQYF. The CDR3 nucleotides are TGCGCCAGCAGCTTGGCAGGAGGGGATACGCAGTATTTT.

This clone occurred a few times. The chain is built from TRBV6-5 and TRBJ2-3, with D perhaps matching TRBD2 (5 bases). The V gene's germline CDR1 is MNHEY and CDR2 SVGAGI. The germline V and J ends were trimmed by 6 bases and 4 bases, with 14 bases remaining between them. The CDR3 is 14 amino acids. The CDR3: CASSRTRTADTQYF. The CDR3 nucleotides read TGTGCCAGCAGCCGCACTAGGACGGCAGATACGCAGTATTTT.